These T cell receptor beta chains were read from a single sample in a study of cytotoxic CD8 clonotypes in ibrutinib-treated CLL. The table came from immunoSEQ multiplex PCR; TCRdb's copy has only in-frame clones and leaves some out. The sample lists about 150,000 clones, about 79% occurring once. The sample consisted of PBMCs, taken after 12 months of ibrutinib treatment. The receptor set was obtained from a human donor with chronic lymphocytic leukemia. Each CDR3 is given with its conserved first and last residue. D genes are given only for firm matches. Expanded clones get a size class; other rows say once, few or many, or leave the size out.

v_call: TRBV10-3
clone_size: .
d_call: .
j_call: TRBJ2-6
cdr3_nt: TGTGCCACATATAGGGCTGGGGCCAACGTCCTGACTTTC
cdr3_aa: CATYRAGANVLTF

v_call: TRBV4-3
clone_size: .
d_call: .
j_call: TRBJ2-1
cdr3_nt: TGCGCCAGCAGCCAGGGACCCCGGGAGCAGTTCTTC
cdr3_aa: CASSQGPREQFF

v_call: TRBV11-3
clone_size: .
d_call: .
j_call: TRBJ2-1
cdr3_nt: TGTGCCAGCAGCTTAACTAGCCATGAGCAGTTCTTC
cdr3_aa: CASSLTSHEQFF

v_call: TRBV18
clone_size: .
d_call: .
j_call: TRBJ2-1
cdr3_nt: TGTGCCAGCTCACTTGAGGACTTAAACAATGAGCAGTTCTTC
cdr3_aa: CASSLEDLNNEQFF

v_call: TRBV5-4
clone_size: .
d_call: .
j_call: TRBJ2-1
cdr3_nt: TGTGCCAGCAGCATCGGGACGGGGACCTACAATGAGCAGTTCTTC
cdr3_aa: CASSIGTGTYNEQFF

v_call: TRBV2
clone_size: .
d_call: TRBD1
j_call: TRBJ2-7
cdr3_nt: TGTGCCAGCAGTGATCAAATTCGACAGGGCCCTCTCTACGAGCAGTACTTC
cdr3_aa: CASSDQIRQGPLYEQYF

v_call: TRBV4-3
clone_size: .
d_call: TRBD1
j_call: TRBJ2-7
cdr3_nt: TGCGCCAGCAGCCAAGATTTCATGGACAGGGGGTACGGCGAGCAGTACTTC
cdr3_aa: CASSQDFMDRGYGEQYF

v_call: TRBV7-9
clone_size: .
d_call: TRBD1
j_call: TRBJ1-2
cdr3_nt: TGTGCCAGCGAGCCAACAGGGGCACACTATGGCTACACCTTC
cdr3_aa: CASEPTGAHYGYTF

v_call: TRBV7-2
clone_size: .
d_call: .
j_call: TRBJ1-6
cdr3_nt: TGTGCCAGCAGCTTAGTCACAGCTTATAATTCACCCCTCCACTTT
cdr3_aa: CASSLVTAYNSPLHF

v_call: TRBV6-1
clone_size: once
d_call: TRBD1
j_call: TRBJ2-7
cdr3_nt: TGTGCCAGCAGTGAAAGGGACAGGGTAGGCGAGCAGTACTTC
cdr3_aa: CASSERDRVGEQYF

v_call: TRBV4-1
clone_size: .
d_call: TRBD2
j_call: TRBJ2-7
cdr3_nt: TGCGCCAGCGGACTAGCGGCGTTTAGTTCGGACGAGCAGTACTTC
cdr3_aa: CASGLAAFSSDEQYF